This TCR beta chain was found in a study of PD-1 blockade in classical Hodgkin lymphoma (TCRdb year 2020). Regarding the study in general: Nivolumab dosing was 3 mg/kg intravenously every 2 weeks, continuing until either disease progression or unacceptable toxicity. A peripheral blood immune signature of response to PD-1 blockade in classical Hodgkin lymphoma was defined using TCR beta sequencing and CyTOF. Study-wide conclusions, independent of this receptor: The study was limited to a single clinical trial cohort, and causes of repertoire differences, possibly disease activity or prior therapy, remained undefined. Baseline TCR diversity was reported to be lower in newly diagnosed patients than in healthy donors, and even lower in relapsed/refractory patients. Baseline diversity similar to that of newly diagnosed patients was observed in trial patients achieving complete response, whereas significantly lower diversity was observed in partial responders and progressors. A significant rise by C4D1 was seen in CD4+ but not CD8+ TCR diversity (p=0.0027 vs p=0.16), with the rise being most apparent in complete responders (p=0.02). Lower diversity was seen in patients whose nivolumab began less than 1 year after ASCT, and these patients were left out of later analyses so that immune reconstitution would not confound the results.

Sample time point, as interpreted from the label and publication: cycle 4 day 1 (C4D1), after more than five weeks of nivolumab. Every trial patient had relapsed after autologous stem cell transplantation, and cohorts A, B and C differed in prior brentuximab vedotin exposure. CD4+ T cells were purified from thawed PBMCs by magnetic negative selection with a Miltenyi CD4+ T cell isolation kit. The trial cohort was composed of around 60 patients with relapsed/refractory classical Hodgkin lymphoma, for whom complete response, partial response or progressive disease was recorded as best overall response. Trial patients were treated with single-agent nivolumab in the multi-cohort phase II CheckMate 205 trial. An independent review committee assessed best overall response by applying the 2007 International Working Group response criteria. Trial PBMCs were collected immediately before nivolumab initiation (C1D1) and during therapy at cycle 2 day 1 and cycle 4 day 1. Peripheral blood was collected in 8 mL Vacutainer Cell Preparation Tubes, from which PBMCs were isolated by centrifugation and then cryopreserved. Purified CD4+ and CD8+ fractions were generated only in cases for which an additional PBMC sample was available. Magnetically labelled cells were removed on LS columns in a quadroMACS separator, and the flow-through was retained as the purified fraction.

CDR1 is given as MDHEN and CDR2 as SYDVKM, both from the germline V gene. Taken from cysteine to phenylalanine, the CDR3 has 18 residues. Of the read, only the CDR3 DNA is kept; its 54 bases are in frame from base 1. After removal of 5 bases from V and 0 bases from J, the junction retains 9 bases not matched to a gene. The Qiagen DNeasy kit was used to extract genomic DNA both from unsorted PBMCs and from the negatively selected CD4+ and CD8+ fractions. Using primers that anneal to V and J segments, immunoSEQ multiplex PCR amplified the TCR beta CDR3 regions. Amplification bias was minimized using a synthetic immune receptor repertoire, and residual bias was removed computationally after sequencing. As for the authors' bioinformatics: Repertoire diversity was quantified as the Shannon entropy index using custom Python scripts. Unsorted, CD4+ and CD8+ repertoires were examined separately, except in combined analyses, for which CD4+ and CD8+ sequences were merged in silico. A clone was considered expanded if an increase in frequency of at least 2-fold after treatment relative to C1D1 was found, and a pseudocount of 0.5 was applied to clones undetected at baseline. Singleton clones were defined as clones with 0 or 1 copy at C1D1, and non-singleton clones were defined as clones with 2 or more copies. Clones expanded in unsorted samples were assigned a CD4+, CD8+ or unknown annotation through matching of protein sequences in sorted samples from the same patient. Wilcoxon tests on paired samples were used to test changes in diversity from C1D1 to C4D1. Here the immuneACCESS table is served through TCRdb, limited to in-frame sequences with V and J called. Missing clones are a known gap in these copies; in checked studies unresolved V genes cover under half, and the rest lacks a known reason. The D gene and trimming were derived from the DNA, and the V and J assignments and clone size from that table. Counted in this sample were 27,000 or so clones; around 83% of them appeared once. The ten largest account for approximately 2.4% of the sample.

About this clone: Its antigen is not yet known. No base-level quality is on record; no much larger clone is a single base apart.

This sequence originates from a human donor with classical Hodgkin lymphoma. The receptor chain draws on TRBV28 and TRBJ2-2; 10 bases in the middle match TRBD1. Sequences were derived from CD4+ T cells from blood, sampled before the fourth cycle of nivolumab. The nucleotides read TGTGCCAGCAGTACTTCCGGGACAGGGGCTTCGAACACCGGGGAGCTGTTTTTT. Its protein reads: CASSTSGTGASNTGELFF.